Following are 18 T cell receptor beta chains from one sample sequenced in a study of blood T cell repertoires in COVID-19. Assay: immunoSEQ multiplex PCR; the TCRdb copy retains only in-frame clones and omits some. The sample carries about 70,000 clones, around 83% recorded once. The sequenced sample was peripheral blood. The receptors were gathered from a young man with COVID-19, enrolled during active disease.

This chain uses TRBV6-5 with TRBJ1-1, with D perhaps matching TRBD1 (5 bases). The CDR3 length is 12 residues. V was pared by 7 bases and J by 5 bases, with 11 bases between. The germline V gene encodes CDR1 MNHEY and CDR2 SVGAGI. CDR3 coding DNA: TGTGCCAGCATGGGGGGTGGGACTGAAGCTTTCTTT. Amino acid sequence: CASMGGGTEAFF.

This sequence joins TRBV19 and TRBJ1-1; possibly TRBD1 for D (5 bases). The germline V gene has CDR1 LNHDA and CDR2 SQIVND (reference sequence). V gave up 5 bases and J gave up 0 bases, with 10 bases separating them. The CDR3 has 14 residues. CDR3 sequence reads: CASSHGQMNTEAFF. DNA of the CDR3: TGTGCCAGTAGTCATGGACAAATGAACACTGAAGCTTTCTTT.

The chain links TRBV19 to TRBJ1-6; possibly TRBD1 for D (6 bases). The CDR3 spans 14 residues. V gave up 6 bases and J gave up 3 bases, with 9 bases separating them. Per germline, CDR1 LNHDA and CDR2 SQIVND (reference sequence). The CDR3 nucleotides read TGTGCCAGTAGGAGACAGGACTATAATTCACCCCTCCACTTT. Translated: CASRRQDYNSPLHF.

The J gene is TRBJ2-3, the V gene TRBV11-2; no definite D call. Germline V gene data show CDR1 as SGHAT and CDR2 as FQNNGV. The V gene lost 4 bases and the J gene lost 1 base, with 9 bases spanning the gap. This CDR3 has 14 amino acids. CDR3 region: CASSSVRGTDTQYF. CDR3 coding DNA: TGTGCCAGCAGCTCCGTACGGGGCACAGATACGCAGTATTTT.

The J gene is TRBJ1-4, the V gene TRBV2; D call uncertain. Germline-derived CDR1 and CDR2 are SNHLY and FYNNEI. This CDR3 spans 15 amino acids. Trimming left V 7 bases short and J 0 bases short, with 12 bases between. In DNA form, the CDR3 reads TGTGCCAGCAAACTGACACTTGCAACTAATGAAAAACTGTTTTTT. Translating gives CASKLTLATNEKLFF.

The table lists this clone with a few counts. This rearrangement joins TRBV5-1 to TRBJ1-2; D may be TRBD1 (5 bases). Trimming left V 2 bases short and J 0 bases short, with 14 bases between. Looked up from germline, CDR1 is SGHRS and CDR2 is YFSETQ. The length of the CDR3 is 16 residues. The CDR3: CASSLWVRASNYGYTF. In DNA form, the CDR3 reads TGCGCCAGCAGCTTATGGGTCAGGGCCTCTAACTATGGCTACACCTTC.

As to this clone: At one end the junction does not follow the germline gene, possibly because of a read error. The chain couples TRBV7-7 to TRBJ2-3; D is uncertain. CDR1 is SSHAT, CDR2 FNYEAQ, per germline (reference sequence). The CDR3 has 15 amino acids. CDR3 protein: CASSLGLSGTDTQYF. The CDR3 DNA reads as TGTGCTAGCAGCTTAGGGTTGAGCGGCACAGATACGCAGTATTTT.

This clone has just one count. This chain links TRBV18 with TRBJ2-1; D unclear. CDR1 is KGHSH, CDR2 LQKENI, per germline. CDR3 size: 17 residues. V lost 1 base, J lost 2 bases, and 15 bases lay in between. The CDR3 loop reads CASSPRSSEVAYNEQFF. In nucleotides, the CDR3 is TGTGCCAGCTCACCACGAAGCAGCGAGGTAGCCTACAATGAGCAGTTCTTC.

The rearrangement uses TRBV19 and TRBJ1-4; 8 bases are a match to TRBD1. The germline V gene has CDR1 LNHDA and CDR2 SQIVND (reference sequence). V shed 7 bases and J 8 bases; nucleotides not matched to a gene: 3. The CDR3 totals 12 residues. DNA of the CDR3: TGTGCCAGTACCAGACAGGGGGAAAAACTGTTTTTT. Protein sequence: CASTRQGEKLFF.

The V and J genes are TRBV9 and TRBJ1-1; the D is unclear. V dropped 0 bases and J dropped 0 bases, with 6 bases sitting between them. The CDR3 has 14 residues. Germline V lookup: CDR1 SGDLS, CDR2 YYNGEE. The CDR3 sequence is CASSVAVMNTEAFF. The CDR3 region has the DNA TGTGCCAGCAGCGTAGCAGTGATGAACACTGAAGCTTTCTTT.

The chain carries TRBV24-1 and TRBJ2-2; TRBD1 matches 9 bases. Trimming cost V 4 bases and J 6 bases; bases outside gene matches: 8. CDR3 length: 16 amino acids. CDR1 is KGHDR, CDR2 SFDVKD, per germline. The CDR3 nucleotides are TGTGCCACCAGTGACCCACCGACAGGGGGGGCCGGGGAGCTGTTTTTT. This translates into CATSDPPTGGAGELFF.

V is TRBV5-8 and J is TRBJ2-5, with TRBD2 identical over 11 bases. The V segment lost 1 base and the J segment 5 bases; nucleotides outside the gene matches: 4. The germline gives CDR1 SGHTS, CDR2 YDEGEE. The CDR3 is made up of 15 amino acids. The CDR3 DNA follows: TGTGCCAGCAGCTTGATACTAGCGGGAGTTGAGACCCAGTACTTC. This gives the protein CASSLILAGVETQYF.

For the CDR3, the DNA is TGTGCCAGCAGCCTCCTTTTCGGAGGAACCTACAATGAGCAGTTCTTC. This encodes CASSLLFGGTYNEQFF. The chain has TRBV11-2 and TRBJ2-1, with a weak D call TRBD2 (5 bases). Deletions cut 5 bases from V and 2 bases from J, with 16 bases between. The CDR3 length is 16 residues. Germline V lookup: CDR1 SGHAT, CDR2 FQNNGV.

This clone showed up just a few times. The genes are TRBV4-2 and TRBJ2-7, with D tentatively TRBD2 (6 bases). The CDR3 spans 14 residues. The V and J ends lost 4 bases and 2 bases respectively, with 12 bases between them. Germline V gives CDR1 LGHNA, CDR2 YNFKEQ. DNA of the CDR3: TGTGCCAGCAGCCCCGGGACTGATACCTACGAGCAGTACTTC. Its protein product is CASSPGTDTYEQYF.

The chain combines TRBV3-1 (or the pseudogene TRBV3-2) with TRBJ1-4, with 7 bases identical to TRBD1. V lost 6 bases, J lost 8 bases, and 9 bases stayed unmatched. Germline loops: CDR1 LGHDT, CDR2 YNNKEL (reference sequence). The CDR3 runs to 14 residues. The CDR3 sequence: CASSVRGPWEKLFF. The CDR3 DNA reads as TGTGCCAGCAGTGTTAGGGGGCCCTGGGAAAAACTGTTTTTT.

In DNA form, the CDR3 reads TGTGCCAGCAGCCGCGGTACGGGGAGGACCCAGTACTTC. Translating it yields CASSRGTGRTQYF. The rearrangement uses TRBV12-3 or TRBV12-4 and TRBJ2-5; TRBD2 might be the D (5 bases). The ends were cut back, 6 bases at V and 7 bases at J, with 15 bases in the middle. This CDR3 contains 13 residues.

The rearrangement uses TRBV2 and TRBJ2-1; tentatively, D is TRBD2 (5 bases). This CDR3 region has 13 residues. V was trimmed by 2 bases and J by 8 bases, leaving 10 bases between them. CDR1 and CDR2 (germline): SNHLY, FYNNEI. CDR3 loop: CASSENGEDEQFF. The CDR3 DNA reads as TGTGCCAGCAGTGAAAACGGGGAAGATGAGCAGTTCTTC.

This chain links TRBV28 with TRBJ1-5; D unclear. The V end lost 1 base, the J end lost 9 bases, and 19 bases lay between the germline ends. The CDR3 length is 16 residues. Germline values: CDR1 MDHEN, CDR2 SYDVKM. CDR3 residues: CASSLSSGSGRRPQHF. In nucleotides, the CDR3 is TGTGCCAGCAGTTTATCGTCCGGGAGTGGGAGACGGCCCCAGCATTTT.